The 6 T cell receptor beta chains below were found in one sample sequenced in a study of blood T cells in healthy people across ages. A J-beta primer mix and a sample-barcoded 5' primer were used in a second PCR of roughly 7 to 12 cycles. Via MiXCR, TCRdb re-called the 5' RACE reads, giving one row per CDR3 protein. The data show about 1.8 million distinct CDR3 sequences, just under 50% seen once. The sample was blood. The origin of the receptors is a woman aged 40-49 years in good health.

This rearrangement joins TRBV4-2 to TRBJ2-7; TRBD2 agrees at 10 bases. This CDR3 comprises 18 residues. V lost 4 bases and J lost 0; bases outside the gene matches: 12. The germline CDR1 and CDR2 sequences are LGHNA and YNFKEQ. This CDR3 reads CASSLGLQRGGLSYEQYF. The DNA for the CDR3 is TGTGCCAGCAGCCTCGGGCTACAGCGGGGGGGCCTCTCCTACGAGCAGTACTTC.

The chain combines TRBV7-2 with TRBJ2-5; D unclear. V dropped 5 bases and J dropped 7 bases, with 17 bases sitting between them. This CDR3 is 14 amino acids long. The germline CDR1 and CDR2 sequences are SGHTA and FQGNSA. CDR3 protein: CASSLGPPPGTQYF. CDR3 in DNA: TGTGCCAGCAGCCTCGGGCCGCCCCCAGGGACCCAGTACTTC.

The rearrangement joins TRBV7-2 to TRBJ2-5; 9 positions agree with TRBD1. CDR1 SGHTA and CDR2 FQGNSA come from the germline V gene. The CDR3 is 12 residues long. V gave up 4 bases and J gave up 11 bases; unmatched junction bases: 5. CDR3 sequence reads: CASSYRQGGQYF. CDR3 coding DNA: TGTGCCAGCAGCTACCGACAGGGGGGGCAGTACTTC.

The chain carries TRBV12-3 or TRBV12-4 and TRBJ2-3; 12 nucleotides match TRBD2. The junction had 5 bases not matched to a gene; V was cut back by 5 bases and J by 5 bases. This CDR3 comprises 15 residues. This CDR3 reads CASSPSGGVGDTQYF. DNA of the CDR3: TGTGCCAGCAGTCCTAGCGGGGGGGTTGGAGATACGCAGTATTTT.

V and J are TRBV4-3 and TRBJ2-2; 7 positions match TRBD1. The V gene end was trimmed by 5 bases and the J gene end by 0 bases; junction bases not matched to a gene: 9. The CDR3 spans 17 residues. The germline V gene encodes CDR1 LGHNA and CDR2 YSLEER. The DNA for the CDR3 is TGCGCCAGCAGCAAGAGATCCGGGACAGCGAACACCGGGGAGCTGTTTTTT. The encoded protein is CASSKRSGTANTGELFF.

This clonotype was seen a few times. This sequence joins TRBV4-1 and TRBJ2-1, with 10 bases aligning to TRBD2. Germline loops: CDR1 MGHRA, CDR2 YSYEKL. The CDR3 contains 17 residues. V was pared by 3 bases and J by 2 bases, with 7 bases of the junction left unmatched. The CDR3 spells CASSHYIAGGTYNEQFF. The CDR3 DNA sequence: TGCGCCAGCAGCCATTACATAGCGGGGGGCACCTACAATGAGCAGTTCTTC.